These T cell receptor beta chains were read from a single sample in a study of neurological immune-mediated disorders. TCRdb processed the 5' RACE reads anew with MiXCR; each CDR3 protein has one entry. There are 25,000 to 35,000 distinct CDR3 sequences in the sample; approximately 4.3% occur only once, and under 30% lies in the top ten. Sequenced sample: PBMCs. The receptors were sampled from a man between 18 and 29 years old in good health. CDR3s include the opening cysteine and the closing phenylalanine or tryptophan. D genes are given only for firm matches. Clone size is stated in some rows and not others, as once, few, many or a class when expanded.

TGCGCCAGCAGCCGGGACAGGCTAAAGGGTGGCTACACCTTC	CASSRDRLKGGYTF	TRBJ1-2	TRBV4-3	TRBD1	many
TGTGCCAGCAGCCGCCGGGCCACTGAAGCTTTCTTT	CASSRRATEAFF	TRBJ1-1	TRBV5-4	.	many
TGCGCCAGCAGCCGCAATTCCCTGAACACCGGGGAGCTGTTTTTT	CASSRNSLNTGELFF	TRBJ2-2	TRBV4-3	.	many
TGTGCCTGGAGTGCCCGCACAGATACGCAGTATTTT	CAWSARTDTQYF	TRBJ2-3	TRBV30	.	few
TGCAGTGCTAGATCTACCGGGGACTATGGCTACACCTTC	CSARSTGDYGYTF	TRBJ1-2	TRBV20-1	.	many
TGCAGTGCTAGAGTCGACTCCATCGGAGGCTACACCTTC	CSARVDSIGGYTF	TRBJ1-2	TRBV20-1	.	many
TGCAGTGCTAGACACGGACAGAGCAACACCGGGGAGCTGTTTTTT	CSARHGQSNTGELFF	TRBJ2-2	TRBV20-1	.	many
TGTGCCAGCAGCCCGGGCCCCCCTGGGCAGTATTTT	CASSPGPPGQYF	TRBJ2-3	TRBV7-9	.	.
TGCAGTGCTAGTATGGCTACGTCATCCTACGAGCAGTACTTC	CSASMATSSYEQYF	TRBJ2-7	TRBV20-1	.	many
TGTGCCAGCAGCTTGGGACAGGGGTCAGATACGCAGTATTTT	CASSLGQGSDTQYF	TRBJ2-3	TRBV7-6	TRBD1	few
TGTGCCAGCAGTTCGGGACAAAACACTGAAGCTTTCTTT	CASSSGQNTEAFF	TRBJ1-1	TRBV12-3/TRBV12-4	.	many
TGTGCCAGCAGCTTAGCGGCGGGCGCAGGCCCGATGAACACTGAAGCTTTCTTT	CASSLAAGAGPMNTEAFF	TRBJ1-1	TRBV7-9	.	many
TGCAGTGCTAGGGGGGGGACCCACACCAATGAGCAGTTCTTC	CSARGGTHTNEQFF	TRBJ2-1	TRBV20-1	TRBD2	many
TGTGCCAGCAGCTTGGTTAGGGATAGCAATCAGCCCCAGCATTTT	CASSLVRDSNQPQHF	TRBJ1-5	TRBV5-6	.	many
TGCGCCAGCAACAACCTAGCGGGGGTTCAGGATGAGCAGTTCTTC	CASNNLAGVQDEQFF	TRBJ2-1	TRBV5-1	TRBD2	many
TGTGCCAGCAGGAGACAGGGGGGCTCCGAGGGCTACACCTTC	CASRRQGGSEGYTF	TRBJ1-2	TRBV12-3/TRBV12-4	TRBD1	many
TGTGCCAGCAGCCTCCAGGTGGCCCAGAACACCGGGGAGCTGTTTTTT	CASSLQVAQNTGELFF	TRBJ2-2	TRBV7-8	.	many
TGCTCACCAAGCCCGGGGGGCACTGAAGCTTTCTTT	CSPSPGGTEAFF	TRBJ1-1	TRBV20-1	.	medium-sized
TGTGCCAGCTCACCGGTGGCCTTTGGGGGTGAGCAGTTCTTC	CASSPVAFGGEQFF	TRBJ2-1	TRBV18	.	.
TGTGCCAGCAGCTTTGACAGTTTTAACTATGGCTACACCTTC	CASSFDSFNYGYTF	TRBJ1-2	TRBV7-2	.	many
TGTGCCATCAGTGAAGGGGTAAATCAGCCCCAGCATTTT	CAISEGVNQPQHF	TRBJ1-5	TRBV10-3	.	many
TGCGCCAGCAGCTTGGGGGGCCCGCTCACAGATACGCAGTATTTT	CASSLGGPLTDTQYF	TRBJ2-3	TRBV5-1	.	few
TGTGCCTGGTTAAGGGGACAGGGGTCTTGGTGGGCCGGGGAGCTGTTTTTT	CAWLRGQGSWWAGELFF	TRBJ2-2	TRBV30	TRBD1	many
TGTGCCAGCAGCTTGACTAGCGAATTCACCGGGGAGCTGTTTTTT	CASSLTSEFTGELFF	TRBJ2-2	TRBV7-2	TRBD2	.
TGCAGTGGTCTTCACGGAGCGGGGAAAGCCTACGAGCAGTACTTC	CSGLHGAGKAYEQYF	TRBJ2-7	TRBV20-1	TRBD2	many
TGTGCCAGCAGCCCGGCCGCCAGGGCACCGAACACTGAAGCTTTCTTT	CASSPAARAPNTEAFF	TRBJ1-1	TRBV9	.	many
TGCGCCAGCAGCTCTGACAGGGGGTCCTCCTCTGGAAACACCATATATTTT	CASSSDRGSSSGNTIYF	TRBJ1-3	TRBV5-1	TRBD1	many
TGCGCCAGCAGCCAGGGGTTATGGCCCCTCCACTTT	CASSQGLWPLHF	TRBJ1-6	TRBV4-1	.	many
TGTGCCAGCTCACCAATGCCTAGCTCCTACGAGCAGTACTTC	CASSPMPSSYEQYF	TRBJ2-7	TRBV18	.	.
TGCGCCAGCAGCTTGGTGTGGGGGCTACGCTCCTACAATGAGCAGTTCTTC	CASSLVWGLRSYNEQFF	TRBJ2-1	TRBV5-1	.	many
TGTGCCATCAGTGATAGTACAGGGGGAAATGAAGCTTTCTTT	CAISDSTGGNEAFF	TRBJ1-1	TRBV10-3	TRBD1	many
TGCAGGGGGACCCGCGGGGGGATGAACACTGAAGCTTTCTTT	CRGTRGGMNTEAFF	TRBJ1-1	TRBV20-1	.	many
TGTGCCAGCGAGATATTGTTCTCCTCGAATGAGCAGTTCTTC	CASEILFSSNEQFF	TRBJ2-1	TRBV7-2	.	many
TGTGCCTGCCCTGGACCCGCGACGGACACCATATATTTT	CACPGPATDTIYF	TRBJ1-3	TRBV30	.	many
TGTGCCAGCAGCTTATCTGGGACCCTCAATGAGCAGTTCTTC	CASSLSGTLNEQFF	TRBJ2-1	TRBV7-9	.	many
TGTGCCAGCTCACCACCGGGAAACACTGAAGCTTTCTTT	CASSPPGNTEAFF	TRBJ1-1	TRBV18	.	many
TGTGCCAGCAGTTTTAACCGGGACAGGGATCAGCCCCAGCATTTT	CASSFNRDRDQPQHF	TRBJ1-5	TRBV6-5	TRBD1	many
TGTGCCAGCAGTCCGTCGGGACCGTATAACGAGCAGTACTTC	CASSPSGPYNEQYF	TRBJ2-7	TRBV27	.	many
TGTGCCAGCAGGGAAGGACAGGGCAACGAAAAACTGTTTTTT	CASREGQGNEKLFF	TRBJ1-4	TRBV6-5	TRBD1	many